This T cell receptor beta chain was captured in a study of T cells in women clearing cervical HPV infection. Turning to the study itself: Blood came at first lesion visit for cases, post-clearance for controls. Findings and limits, study-wide: Richness plus V gene abundances separated cases from controls with AUC roughly 0.85. It is unknown whether associations predate infection; no effector/memory or HPV-specific sorting. CIN3+ cases had significantly higher TCR repertoire richness than controls, but evenness did not differ.

The CDR3 consists of 17 residues. Germline V gene sequence: CDR1 MRHNA, CDR2 SNTAGT. V was trimmed by 0 bases and J by 4 bases, leaving 18 bases between them. TCRdb keeps only in-frame clones here, not all; method: immunoSEQ multiplex PCR. This repertoire comprises 39,000 or so clones; its ten largest clones make up 6% to 6.5%. Notes on this clone: The antigen is not known. With the read ending 3 residues before the CDR3 end, the germline J gene is used to fill in that end.

The sample was blood buffy coat. The sequence came from a woman between 18 and 69 years old with a cervical HPV16 infection that either progressed to CIN3+ or cleared (not recorded which). V and J are TRBV6-4 and TRBJ1-2, with D unresolved. CDR3 in amino acids: CASSDSKLQRGLYGYTF. Partial CDR3 DNA: TGTGCCAGCAGTGACTCTAAACTCCAACGGGGTCTCTATGGC.